This is a list of T cell receptor beta chains from one sample in a study of cytomegalovirus exposure and HLA in healthy donors. The table came from immunoSEQ multiplex PCR; TCRdb's copy has only in-frame clones and leaves some out. This sample has 200,000 to 250,000 clones; approximately 80% occur once, and the top ten carry around 4%. Sequences were obtained from PBMCs. The receptors were sampled from a male donor in good health and CMV-seronegative. Both conserved end residues are part of each CDR3. Each record gives: clone size, V gene, J gene, D gene, CDR3 DNA, CDR3 protein. A D gene is named only where the DNA matches it firmly. Clone size appears in some rows only: once, few, many, or a class for an expanded clone.

>-|TRBV19|TRBJ2-1|TRBD1
TGTGCCAGTAGTATGGGGACAGGGAATGAGCAGTTCTTC
CASSMGTGNEQFF
>-|TRBV5-1|TRBJ1-6|TRBD1
TGCGCCAGCAGCCCAAACCTCGGGACAGCTAATTCACCCCTCCACTTT
CASSPNLGTANSPLHF
>-|TRBV29-1|TRBJ2-5|-
TGCAGCCTTGCCCCGGACGGGGGGACCCAGTACTTC
CSLAPDGGTQYF
>few|TRBV1|TRBJ2-7|-
TGCACCAGCAGCCAGGCTAGCGGGAGGGACTGGGAGCAGTACTTC
CTSSQASGRDWEQYF
>-|TRBV28|TRBJ2-7|TRBD1
TGTGCCAGCAGTTTCCGTTCGGTACAGGGGCTGGAGCAGTACTTC
CASSFRSVQGLEQYF
>-|TRBV6-5|TRBJ2-7|TRBD2
TGTGCCAGCAGCCCGGTAGCGGGAGCTTCCTACGAGCAGTACTTC
CASSPVAGASYEQYF
>-|TRBV6-1|TRBJ2-3|TRBD1
TGTGCCAGCAGTGTGGGACAGGGTTCCACAGATACGCAGTATTTT
CASSVGQGSTDTQYF
>-|TRBV29-1|TRBJ2-7|TRBD2
TGCGGGACGGGGGGGCCCGAGCAGTACTTC
CGTGGPEQYF
>few|TRBV19|TRBJ1-5|-
TGTGCCAGTAGTCGGGAGGGGGGCAATCAGCCCCAGCATTTT
CASSREGGNQPQHF
>-|TRBV6-5|TRBJ2-1|TRBD2
TGTGCCAGCAGCCTAGGACTAGCGGGTTACAATGAGCAGTTCTTC
CASSLGLAGYNEQFF
>once|TRBV7-2|TRBJ2-2|-
TGTGCCAGCAGCTTTACAGCGAACACCGGGGAGCTGTTTTTT
CASSFTANTGELFF
>-|TRBV10-2|TRBJ1-3|-
TGCGCCAGCAGTGAGTCTCCAGGCATCTCTGGAAACACCATATATTTT
CASSESPGISGNTIYF
>-|TRBV6-1|TRBJ1-5|-
TGTGCCAGCAAGATATACCAGGGAATCTTGCAGCCCCAGCATTTT
CASKIYQGILQPQHF
>-|TRBV27|TRBJ1-5|TRBD1
TGTGCCAGCAGTTTAAAGGGACAGGGGCGTACTTCCAATCAGCCCCAGCATTTT
CASSLKGQGRTSNQPQHF
>-|TRBV6-1|TRBJ2-7|-
TGTGCCAGCAGATTAACCGGGAACTACGAGCAGTACTTC
CASRLTGNYEQYF
>-|TRBV14|TRBJ2-5|TRBD1
TGTGCCAGCAGCCAAATCGACAGGGAAGAGACCCAGTACTTC
CASSQIDREETQYF
>-|TRBV5-1|TRBJ1-3|TRBD1
TGCGCCAGCAGCTTGGGACAGGGGTTCTCTGGAAACACCATATATTTT
CASSLGQGFSGNTIYF
>-|TRBV4-1|TRBJ2-7|-
TGCGCCAGCAGCGTACAGGGTGTGGGCGACGAGCAGTACTTC
CASSVQGVGDEQYF
>-|TRBV5-1|TRBJ1-5|-
TGCGCCAGCAGCCCTCTACCACAGCAGGGGTACAATCAGCCCCAGCATTTT
CASSPLPQQGYNQPQHF
>-|TRBV29-1|TRBJ2-5|-
TGCAGCGCCAAAGCCAGGGGCACTCAAGAGACCCAGTACTTC
CSAKARGTQETQYF
>-|TRBV6-1|TRBJ1-1|-
TGTGCCAGCAGTGAAGCTAGTACTGAAGCTTTCTTT
CASSEASTEAFF
>-|TRBV7-9|TRBJ1-1|TRBD1
TGTGCCAGCAGCTTTACAGGGGGAGGTACTGAAGCTTTCTTT
CASSFTGGGTEAFF
>-|TRBV18|TRBJ1-5|-
TGTGCCAGCTCTCGGGGAGGTAGCAATCAGCCCCAGCATTTT
CASSRGGSNQPQHF
>-|TRBV14|TRBJ2-5|TRBD2
TGTGCCAGCAGCCTACTAGCGGGACAAGAGACCCAGTACTTC
CASSLLAGQETQYF
>-|TRBV14|TRBJ2-1|-
TGTGCCAGCAGGAGGGCTGGTCTGAGTGAGCAGTTCTTC
CASRRAGLSEQFF
>few|TRBV5-6|TRBJ1-1|-
TGTGCCAGCAGCCCAGGACGGTGGGGAGGTGAAGCTTTCTTT
CASSPGRWGGEAFF
>-|TRBV19|TRBJ2-7|TRBD1
TGTGCCAGTAGTCTACGGACAGGCCCCTCCTACGAGCAGTACTTC
CASSLRTGPSYEQYF
>-|TRBV5-1|TRBJ1-3|-
TGCGAAAAAGACGGGTGCTCTGGAAACACCATATATTTT
CEKDGCSGNTIYF
>-|TRBV6-1|TRBJ2-1|TRBD1
TGTGCCAGCAGTGAAGCTCCCCACCCCTTTTCAGACAGGGGCGATCGTGCTGAGCAGTTCTTC
CASSEAPHPFSDRGDRAEQFF
>once|TRBV29-1|TRBJ2-1|TRBD1
TGCAGCGTTGAAGACTACAGGGGACCCCCCGACAATGAGCAGTTCTTC
CSVEDYRGPPDNEQFF